Below, 8 T cell receptor beta chains from the same sample are listed, as sequenced in a study of shared clonotypes between healthy human individuals. Generated by immunoSEQ multiplex PCR, the TCRdb table keeps only in-frame clones and is missing some. The repertoire has millions of clones, approximately 94% of them found once; the top ten carry roughly 0.13%. Sequencing used naive CD4+ T cells sorted from blood. Sample subset: CD45RA+ positively selected. The source is a man in his late teens or twenties in good health.

J is TRBJ1-1 and V is TRBV5-1; TRBD1 aligns across 7 bases. CDR3 length: 15 residues. CDR1 SGHRS and CDR2 YFSETQ come from the germline V gene. V lost 4 bases to trimming and J lost 4 bases; unmatched junction nucleotides: 10. The CDR3 spells CASSPRTGRFTEAFF. The CDR3, as DNA: TGCGCCAGCAGCCCAAGGACAGGTCGTTTCACTGAAGCTTTCTTT.

The chain couples TRBV5-1 to TRBJ2-7, with D possibly matching TRBD2 (6 bases). This CDR3 has 15 residues. Germline lookup yields CDR1 SGHRS and CDR2 YFSETQ. V was cut by 4 bases and J by 2 bases, with 16 bases left in between. CDR3 in DNA: TGCGCCAGCAGCAAGGGACTTACCCAGGCCTACGAGCAGTACTTC. Translation gives CASSKGLTQAYEQYF.

The chain couples TRBV7-2 to TRBJ2-3, with TRBD2 identical over 14 bases. In germline, CDR1 is SGHTA, CDR2 FQGNSA. V lost 5 bases, J lost 4 bases, and 14 bases stayed unmatched. There are 19 residues in the CDR3. The CDR3 loop reads CASSHRTSGRTGIADTQYF. As DNA, the CDR3 is TGTGCCAGCAGCCACCGGACTAGCGGGAGGACGGGCATCGCAGATACGCAGTATTTT.

The rearrangement joins TRBV5-8 to TRBJ2-2; 7 bases line up with TRBD2. The length of the CDR3 is 14 residues. Germline lookup yields CDR1 SGHTS and CDR2 YDEGEE. J was trimmed by 6 bases and V by 4 bases; bases with no gene match: 6. The CDR3 region is CASSPGEGAGELFF. The CDR3 DNA reads TGTGCCAGCAGCCCCGGGGAGGGAGCCGGGGAGCTGTTTTTT.

This rearrangement joins TRBV9 to TRBJ1-1; weak D call: TRBD1 (5 bases). CDR1 and CDR2 from the germline V gene are SGDLS and YYNGEE. CDR3 length: 14 amino acids. The V end was cut by 0 bases, the J end by 1 base, with 7 bases between. CDR3 in DNA: TGTGCCAGCAGCGTAGCGGGGGAGAACACTGAAGCTTTCTTT. Residues: CASSVAGENTEAFF.

This chain joins TRBV5-1 and TRBJ1-1, with TRBD1 matching over 8 bases. V shed 4 bases, J shed 8 bases, and the junction held 13 bases outside the gene matches. CDR3 length: 15 amino acids. CDR1 is SGHRS and CDR2 is YFSETQ in the germline V gene. This CDR3 reads CASSPLGRAGGEAFF. The CDR3 bases are TGCGCCAGCAGCCCTCTCGGGCGCGCAGGGGGCGAAGCTTTCTTT.

The chain has TRBV2 and TRBJ2-7; 7 nucleotides align to TRBD1. Trimming cost V 8 bases and J 3 bases; bases outside gene matches: 4. From germline, CDR1 is SNHLY and CDR2 FYNNEI. There are 12 residues in the CDR3. In nucleotides, the CDR3 is TGTGCCAGCGGGGGACAGTTCTACGAGCAGTACTTC. Its protein product is CASGGQFYEQYF.

This chain links TRBV4-3 with TRBJ2-1; D uncertain. The CDR3 covers 14 residues. Trimming cost V 0 bases and J 10 bases, with 13 bases left between them. From germline, CDR1 is LGHNA and CDR2 YSLEER. CDR3 bases: TGCGCCAGCAGCCAAGATGTGGTAGCCTCCGAGCAGTTCTTC. Its protein is CASSQDVVASEQFF.